The 5 T cell receptor beta chains below all came from one sample that was sequenced in a study of T-cell memory formation after mild COVID-19. MiXCR, run by TCRdb on the 5' RACE reads, gives a single entry per CDR3 protein. The data contain 7,300 or so distinct CDR3 sequences, roughly 58% of them singletons. The sequencing input was PBMCs or a T cell subset sorted from them (not recorded which). All receptors derive from an adult who had mild COVID-19 (a few samples of this study predate the infection). Cell type and time point are not known.

The chain is built from TRBV23-1 and TRBJ2-3; 8 bases agree with TRBD1. TRBV23-1 has ORF status, its function being uncertain. Unmatched junction bases numbered 0, after V lost 3 bases and J lost 4 bases. This CDR3 is 13 amino acids long. The CDR3 region has the DNA TGCGCCAGCAGTCAGGACAGGGCAGATACGCAGTATTTT. It is translated as CASSQDRADTQYF.

This clonotype was seen only once. The gene calls are TRBV7-2 and TRBJ1-4; D remains ambiguous. The CDR3 sequence is 16 residues long. Between the trimmed V and J ends, which lost 4 bases and 2 bases, there was a span of 14 bases. The germline V gene encodes CDR1 SGHTA and CDR2 FQGNSA. CDR3 DNA: TGTGCCAGCAGCTCAAGCCTGGGGTTGACTAATGAAAAACTGTTTTTT. It yields the protein CASSSSLGLTNEKLFF.

The rearrangement uses TRBV7-9 and TRBJ1-6; 8 bases are shared with TRBD1. Germline assignment: CDR1 SEHNR and CDR2 FQNEAQ (reference sequence). J was trimmed by 7 bases and V by 5 bases; bases with no gene match: 16. The CDR3 consists of 18 residues. The CDR3 sequence is CASSHRDGQGARNSPLHF. In DNA form, the CDR3 reads TGTGCCAGCAGCCACAGGGACGGACAGGGTGCGCGGAATTCACCCCTCCACTTT.

The chain is built from TRBV5-1 and TRBJ2-5; D is unclear. Trimming left V 4 bases short and J 0 bases short, with 7 bases between. The CDR3 loop spans 13 amino acids. Germline loops: CDR1 SGHRS, CDR2 YFSETQ. Here the CDR3 DNA reads TGCGCCAGCAGCGTCCGGGACCAAGAGACCCAGTACTTC. It yields the protein CASSVRDQETQYF.

By share, this clonotype counts as medium-sized (0.01 to 0.1%). V is TRBV12-3 or TRBV12-4 and J is TRBJ2-3; no clear D gene. The CDR3 consists of 14 residues. Trimming left V 4 bases short and J 3 bases short, with 11 bases between. The DNA for the CDR3 is TGTGCCAGCAGTTCAGGCGGAACAACAGATACGCAGTATTTT. Its protein product is CASSSGGTTDTQYF.